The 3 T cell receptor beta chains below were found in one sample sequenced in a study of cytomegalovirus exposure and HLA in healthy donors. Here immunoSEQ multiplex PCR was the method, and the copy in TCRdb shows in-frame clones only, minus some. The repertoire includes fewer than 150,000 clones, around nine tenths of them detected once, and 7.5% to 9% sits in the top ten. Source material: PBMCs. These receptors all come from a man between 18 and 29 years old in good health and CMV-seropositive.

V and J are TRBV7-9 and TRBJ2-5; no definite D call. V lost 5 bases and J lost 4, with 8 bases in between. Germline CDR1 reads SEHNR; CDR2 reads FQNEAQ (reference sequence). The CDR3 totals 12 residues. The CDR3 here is CASSPVGETQYF. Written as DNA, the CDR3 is TGTGCCAGCAGCCCAGTTGGAGAGACCCAGTACTTC.

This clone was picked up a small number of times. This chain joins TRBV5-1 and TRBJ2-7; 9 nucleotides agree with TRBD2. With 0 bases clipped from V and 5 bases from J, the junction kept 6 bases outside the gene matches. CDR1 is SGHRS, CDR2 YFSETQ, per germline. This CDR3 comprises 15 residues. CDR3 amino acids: CASSLGGLARHEQYF. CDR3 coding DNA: TGCGCCAGCAGCTTGGGGGGACTAGCTCGGCACGAGCAGTACTTC.

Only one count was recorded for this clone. This CDR3 is CASSPQSGELFF. In DNA, the CDR3 is TGTGCCAGCAGTCCTCAGTCCGGGGAGCTGTTTTTT. V usage is TRBV27 and J usage is TRBJ2-2, with D uncertain. Germline CDR1 MNHEY, CDR2 SMNVEV (reference sequence). V lost 5 bases to trimming and J lost 6 bases, with 7 bases between them. The CDR3 consists of 12 residues.